The T cell receptor (beta chain) described here comes from a study of early T cells in non-severe SARS-CoV-2 infection. Study results and limitations: A preference for anti-spike CD8 responses marked VDJdb matching, which missed private and CD4 specificities.

This clonotype was recorded at least ten times. The antigen is undetermined. V shed 7 bases and J shed 0 bases, with 10 bases lying between them. The CDR3 consists of 13 residues. Germline values: CDR1 SGHRS, CDR2 YFSETQ. Unique molecular identifiers were affixed to single, distinct cDNA molecules. TCRdb reanalysed the 5' RACE reads using MiXCR and keeps one entry per CDR3 protein. The table lists approximately 69,000 distinct CDR3 sequences, under 9.5% of them singletons, with around 5.5% in the top ten. The chain couples TRBV5-1 to TRBJ2-5, with D perhaps matching TRBD1 or TRBD2 (6 bases each). The sequencing sample was made of whole blood. The clonotype originates from an adult who was a healthcare worker with PCR-confirmed SARS-CoV-2 infection or an uninfected control (not recorded which). In DNA form, the CDR3 reads TGCGCCAGCCAAAGGGGGGACCAAGAGACCCAGTACTTC. Amino acid sequence: CASQRGDQETQYF.